The 26 T cell receptor beta chains presented below share a single source sample, sequenced in a study of PD-1 blockade in classical Hodgkin lymphoma. Every patient experienced relapse after autologous stem cell transplantation, and brentuximab vedotin exposure varied. Profiling relied on immunoSEQ multiplex PCR, and the TCRdb table lists in-frame clones only, not all of them. The table has approximately 60,000 clones, about 91% seen once. The sample consisted of peripheral blood mononuclear cells (PBMCs), taken at baseline. The receptor set was obtained from a human donor with classical Hodgkin lymphoma.

The chain combines TRBV19 with TRBJ2-2; maybe TRBD2 (5 bases). The V and J ends lost 4 bases and 1 base respectively, with 16 bases between them. Per germline, CDR1 LNHDA and CDR2 SQIVND (reference sequence). This CDR3 has 17 amino acids. The CDR3 loop is CASSTTSAGGNTGELFF. DNA for the CDR3: TGTGCCAGTAGTACGACGAGTGCAGGAGGGAACACCGGGGAGCTGTTTTTT.

J is TRBJ1-3 and V is TRBV18; no reliable D call. Germline lookup yields CDR1 KGHSH and CDR2 LQKENI. Trimming removed 0 bases at V and 3 bases at J, with 12 bases between. The CDR3 sequence is 16 residues long. The CDR3 reads CASSPPGVYFGNTIYF. CDR3 in DNA: TGTGCCAGCTCACCACCGGGAGTTTACTTTGGAAACACCATATATTTT.

The rearrangement joins TRBV10-1 to TRBJ1-1, with 7 nucleotides matching TRBD1. The V and J ends lost 2 bases and 4 bases, in that order; junction bases with no gene match: 4. CDR3 size: 14 residues. Germline CDR1 reads WNHNN; CDR2 reads SYGVQD (reference sequence). The CDR3 DNA is TGCGCCAGCAGTGAGGAGGGGGCGACCACTGAAGCTTTCTTT. It translates to CASSEEGATTEAFF.

The chain carries TRBV29-1 and TRBJ1-5; D is unclear. Germline V lookup: CDR1 SQVTM, CDR2 ANQGSEA. Trimming cost V 5 bases and J 0 bases, with 8 bases left between them. The CDR3 is 13 amino acids. The CDR3 nucleotides read TGCAGCGTTCGGACTGGTAGCAATCAGCCCCAGCATTTT. Translating it yields CSVRTGSNQPQHF. The full variable domain, its missing parts supplied by reference TRBV29-1 and TRBJ1-5, is SAVISQKPSRDICQRGTSLTIQCQVDSQVTMMFWYRQQPGQSLTLIATANQGSEATYESGFVIDKFPISRPNLTFSTLTVSNMSPEDSSIYLCSVRTGSNQPQHFGDGTRLSIL.

This rearrangement joins TRBV7-2 to TRBJ1-4, with TRBD1 as a possible D gene (5 bases). This CDR3 spans 15 amino acids. CDR1 is SGHTA, CDR2 FQGNSA, per germline. V lost 3 bases and J lost 7, with 15 bases in between. The CDR3 coding sequence is TGTGCCAGCAGCTTCAGGGACCGCCTGGTTGAAAAACTGTTTTTT. Protein product: CASSFRDRLVEKLFF.

This clone was recorded once. The V and J genes are TRBV19 and TRBJ2-7, with TRBD2 as a possible D gene (6 bases). The CDR3 contains 14 residues. Germline CDR1 and CDR2: LNHDA and SQIVND (reference sequence). V lost 5 bases, J lost 3 bases, and 14 bases lay in between. CDR3 sequence: CASSEGGGGYEQYF. The CDR3 DNA reads as TGTGCCAGTAGTGAGGGAGGCGGAGGCTACGAGCAGTACTTC.

This clone was recorded a few times. The rearrangement links TRBV4-2 to TRBJ1-3, with a weak D call TRBD1 (6 bases). Germline V gives CDR1 LGHNA, CDR2 YNFKEQ. This CDR3 contains 15 residues. Trimming removed 1 base at V and 8 bases at J, with 15 bases between. The DNA for the CDR3 is TGTGCCAGCAGCCAAGTGGACAGTGAGGCCTACACCATATATTTT. This translates into CASSQVDSEAYTIYF.

The rearrangement links TRBV20-1 to TRBJ1-2; 7 nucleotides agree with TRBD1. Germline V lookup: CDR1 DFQATT, CDR2 SNEGSKA (reference sequence). The CDR3 has 11 residues. Trimming took 6 bases from V and 8 from J; bases not matched to a gene: 6. The CDR3 DNA reads TGCAGTGCGAATCAGGGGGACGGCTACACCTTC. It specifies CSANQGDGYTF.

This chain joins TRBV30 and TRBJ2-6; possibly TRBD1 for D (5 bases). V was trimmed by 0 bases and J by 0 bases, leaving 12 bases between them. Germline lookup yields CDR1 GTSNPN and CDR2 SVGIG (reference sequence). The CDR3 is 17 amino acids. The CDR3 DNA reads as TGTGCCTGGAGTGTAGAGCAGGGTCCCTCTGGGGCCAACGTCCTGACTTTC. The encoded protein is CAWSVEQGPSGANVLTF.

The V and J genes are TRBV2 and TRBJ1-3; TRBD1 might be the D (6 bases). This CDR3 is built from 16 residues. V dropped 7 bases and J dropped 0 bases, with 16 bases sitting between them. CDR1 and CDR2 (germline): SNHLY, FYNNEI. The CDR3 region is CASNIVDRSSGNTIYF. CDR3 bases: TGTGCCAGCAACATCGTAGACAGGAGCTCTGGAAACACCATATATTTT.

The chain has TRBV9 and TRBJ1-1, with D maybe TRBD1 (5 bases). CDR1 is SGDLS, CDR2 YYNGEE, per germline. Trimming pared 4 bases from V and 1 base from J, leaving 11 bases between. CDR3 size: 14 residues. In DNA form, the CDR3 reads TGTGCCAGCAGCCCAACAGGACAGAACACTGAAGCTTTCTTT. This translates into CASSPTGQNTEAFF.

The J gene is TRBJ2-5, the V gene TRBV6-6; 11 bases align to TRBD2. The J call is in doubt because the DNA end fits TRBJ2-7 better. Germline-derived CDR1 and CDR2 are MNHNY and SVGAGI (reference sequence). This CDR3 is built from 15 residues. The CDR3 region has the DNA TGTGCCAGCAGTTACTCTAGCGGGGGGGCTGGCGAGCAGTACTTC. This gives the protein CASSYSSGGAGEQYF.

This chain uses TRBV6-1 with TRBJ2-3; 9 positions agree with TRBD1. Germline values: CDR1 MNHNS, CDR2 SASEGT. This CDR3 contains 16 residues. The junction had 3 bases not matched to a gene; V was cut back by 1 base and J by 1 base. Written as DNA, the CDR3 is TGTGCCAGCAGTGAAGTCCGGACAGGGGGCACAGATACGCAGTATTTT. Translated, it gives CASSEVRTGGTDTQYF.

The chain couples TRBV6-4 to TRBJ1-1; 10 bases fit TRBD1. From germline, CDR1 is MRHNA and CDR2 SNTAGT. The CDR3 has 15 amino acids. Trimming took 4 bases from V and 5 from J; bases not matched to a gene: 7. CDR3 DNA sequence: TGTGCCAGCAGTGCCACGACAGGGGGCTTTACTGAAGCTTTCTTT. This codes for CASSATTGGFTEAFF.

This rearrangement joins TRBV4-3 to TRBJ1-1; TRBD1 agrees at 8 bases. Germline V gene data show CDR1 as LGHNA and CDR2 as YSLEER. The CDR3 has 18 amino acids. Trimming cost V 0 bases and J 1 base; bases outside gene matches: 10. CDR3 protein: CASSQDNERGQGNTEAFF. CDR3 sequence (DNA): TGCGCCAGCAGCCAAGATAATGAAAGAGGACAGGGGAACACTGAAGCTTTCTTT.

This chain links TRBV6-5 with TRBJ1-1; no reliable D call. V was cut by 4 bases and J by 4 bases, with 16 bases left in between. The length of the CDR3 is 15 residues. The germline V gene has CDR1 MNHEY and CDR2 SVGAGI. The CDR3 spells CASSSDGVVGTEAFF. The CDR3 bases are TGTGCCAGCAGTTCAGATGGGGTAGTGGGCACTGAAGCTTTCTTT.

V and J are TRBV6-5 and TRBJ2-7; D may be TRBD1 (6 bases). Germline CDR1 reads MNHEY; CDR2 reads SVGAGI. The CDR3 length is 16 residues. Trimming took 0 bases from V and 0 from J, leaving 12 bases between them. CDR3 nucleotides: TGTGCCAGCAGTTACTCGTGGGGGACACACTCCTACGAGCAGTACTTC. Translation: CASSYSWGTHSYEQYF.

This rearrangement joins TRBV4-1 to TRBJ2-5; D remains unclear. Trimming removed 0 bases from V and 7 bases from J, with 18 bases in between. Germline V gene lookup returns CDR1 MGHRA and CDR2 YSYEKL. The CDR3 totals 16 residues. The CDR3 nucleotides are TGCGCCAGCAGCCAAGACCCTCCCCAAACCCCGGGGACCCAGTACTTC. Translation: CASSQDPPQTPGTQYF.

V and J are TRBV5-4 and TRBJ1-1; D perhaps matches TRBD1 (6 bases). The CDR3 is made up of 12 amino acids. Per the germline V gene, CDR1 is SGHNT and CDR2 is YYREEE (reference sequence). V lost 4 bases and J lost 8, with 12 bases in between. DNA for the CDR3: TGTGCCAGCAGCACCGGGGACATCGAAGCTTTCTTT. Amino acid sequence: CASSTGDIEAFF.

This chain connects TRBV28 to TRBJ1-2; D is ambiguous. CDR3 length equals 14 residues. CDR1 and CDR2 (germline): MDHEN, SYDVKM. V lost 2 bases and J lost 5, with 12 bases in between. CDR3 sequence reads: CASSLVDPLYGYTF. The CDR3 bases are TGTGCCAGCAGTTTAGTTGACCCACTATATGGCTACACCTTC.

The chain recombines TRBV11-2 with TRBJ1-2; a weak D match, TRBD1 (5 bases). Germline V lookup: CDR1 SGHAT, CDR2 FQNNGV. V gave up 1 base and J gave up 4 bases, with 16 bases separating them. The CDR3 length is 16 residues. The CDR3: CASSLGEGREGYGYTF. Written as DNA, the CDR3 is TGTGCCAGCAGCTTAGGGGAGGGGAGGGAGGGCTATGGCTACACCTTC.

The chain employs TRBV11-1 and TRBJ2-1; no reliable D call. Trimming stripped 2 bases from V and 0 bases from J, with 8 bases between. The germline CDR1 and CDR2 sequences are SGHAT and FQDESV (reference sequence). The CDR3 contains 15 residues. CDR3 in amino acids: CASSLRQSSYNEQFF. The CDR3 DNA reads TGTGCCAGCAGCTTAAGACAAAGCTCCTACAATGAGCAGTTCTTC.

The chain has TRBV7-8 and TRBJ1-4; D uncertain. Deletions cut 0 bases from V and 3 bases from J, with 8 bases between. The CDR3 contains 15 residues. Germline loops: CDR1 SGHVS, CDR2 FQNEAQ. CDR3 in DNA: TGTGCCAGCAGCTTAGCGGAGGGATCTAATGAAAAACTGTTTTTT. It is translated as CASSLAEGSNEKLFF.

The CDR3 loop reads CASSPGTVNYGYTF. The CDR3, as DNA: TGTGCCAGCAGCCCGGGGACAGTTAACTATGGCTACACCTTC. The chain is built from TRBV7-9 and TRBJ1-2; TRBD1 aligns across 7 bases. The CDR3 has 14 residues. V was pared by 5 bases and J by 1 base, with 4 bases of the junction left unmatched. CDR1 and CDR2 (germline): SEHNR, FQNEAQ (reference sequence).

V gene TRBV14 combines with J gene TRBJ1-3; D not resolved. Germline CDR1 SGHDN, CDR2 FVKESK. The CDR3 contains 12 residues. The germline V and J ends were trimmed by 3 bases and 4 bases, with 4 bases remaining between them. The CDR3 region is CASSHYGNTIYF. The DNA of the CDR3 is TGTGCCAGCAGCCACTACGGAAACACCATATATTTT. The complete variable domain, with remaining parts taken from reference TRBV14 and TRBJ1-3, reads EAGVTQFPSHSVIEKGQTVTLRCDPISGHDNLYWYRRVMGKEIKFLLHFVKESKQDESGMPNNRFLAERTGGTYSTLKVQPAELEDSGVYFCASSHYGNTIYFGEGSWLTVV.

There are many counts of this clone. V usage is TRBV30 and J usage is TRBJ2-5, with D tentatively TRBD2 (7 bases). Germline values: CDR1 GTSNPN, CDR2 SVGIG (reference sequence). The CDR3 loop spans 14 amino acids. V dropped 4 bases and J dropped 2 bases, with 14 bases sitting between them. CDR3 residues: CAWTVGGPQETQYF. Here the CDR3 DNA reads TGTGCCTGGACGGTGGGGGGGCCGCAAGAGACCCAGTACTTC.